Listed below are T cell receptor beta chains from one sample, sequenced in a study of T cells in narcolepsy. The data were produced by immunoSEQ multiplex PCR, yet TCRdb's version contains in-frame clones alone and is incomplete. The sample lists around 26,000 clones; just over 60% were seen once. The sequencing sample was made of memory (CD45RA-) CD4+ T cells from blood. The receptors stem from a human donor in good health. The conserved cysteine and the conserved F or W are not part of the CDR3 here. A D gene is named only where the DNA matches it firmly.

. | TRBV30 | AWTSRNEQY
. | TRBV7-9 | ASSPGTSNGYGYT
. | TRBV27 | ASSLSGGRADTQY
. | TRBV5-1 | ASSLLGAGAEAF
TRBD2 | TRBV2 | ASRELAGGTGELF
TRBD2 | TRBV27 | ASRTSGGRTQY
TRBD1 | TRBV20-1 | SAATGKGYT
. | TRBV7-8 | ASSPPRGAGGGTEAF
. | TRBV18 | ASSRSGARADTQY
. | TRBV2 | ASSAENSNEKLF
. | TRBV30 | AWSTTGGSEAF
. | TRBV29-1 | SGGGRGEKLF
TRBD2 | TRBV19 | ASQSGGADTGELF
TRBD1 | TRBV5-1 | ASNTPGTGVNEQF